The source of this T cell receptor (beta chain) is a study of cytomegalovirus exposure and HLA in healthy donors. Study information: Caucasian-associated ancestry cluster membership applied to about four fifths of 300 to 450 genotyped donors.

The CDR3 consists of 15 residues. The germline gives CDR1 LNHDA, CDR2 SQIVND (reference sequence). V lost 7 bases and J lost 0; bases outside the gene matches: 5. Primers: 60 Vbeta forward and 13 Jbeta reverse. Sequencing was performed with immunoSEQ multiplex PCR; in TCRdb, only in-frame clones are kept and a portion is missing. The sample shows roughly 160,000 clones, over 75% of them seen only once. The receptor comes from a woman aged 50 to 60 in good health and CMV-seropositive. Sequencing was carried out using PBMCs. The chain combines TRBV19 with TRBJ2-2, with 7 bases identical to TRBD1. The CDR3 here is CASINRGSNTGELFF. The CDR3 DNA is TGTGCCAGTATAAACAGGGGCTCGAACACCGGGGAGCTGTTTTTT. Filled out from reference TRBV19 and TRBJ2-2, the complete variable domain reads DGGITQSPKYLFRKEGQNVTLSCEQNLNHDAMYWYRQDPGQGLRLIYYSQIVNDFQKGDIAEGYSVSREKKESFPLTVTSAQKNPTAFYLCASINRGSNTGELFFGEGSRLTVL.